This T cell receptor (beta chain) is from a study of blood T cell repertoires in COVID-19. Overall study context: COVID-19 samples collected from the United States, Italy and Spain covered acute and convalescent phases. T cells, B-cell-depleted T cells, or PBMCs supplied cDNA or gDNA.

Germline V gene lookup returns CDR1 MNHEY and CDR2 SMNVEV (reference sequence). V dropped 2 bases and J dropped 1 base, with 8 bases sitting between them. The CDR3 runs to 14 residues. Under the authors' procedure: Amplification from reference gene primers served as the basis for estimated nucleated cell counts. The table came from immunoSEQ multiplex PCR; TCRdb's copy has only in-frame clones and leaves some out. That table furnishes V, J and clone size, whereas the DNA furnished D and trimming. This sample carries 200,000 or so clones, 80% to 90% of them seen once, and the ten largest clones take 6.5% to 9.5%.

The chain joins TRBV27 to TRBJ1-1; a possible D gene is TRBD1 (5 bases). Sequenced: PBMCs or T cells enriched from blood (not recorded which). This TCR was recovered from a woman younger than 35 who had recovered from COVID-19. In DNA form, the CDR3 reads TGTGCCAGCAGTTTAAACAGGCAGAACACTGAAGCTTTCTTT. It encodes CASSLNRQNTEAFF.